The clone carrying this T cell receptor (beta chain) was detected once. The antigen is unknown. This sample is drawn from a study of shared clonotypes between healthy human individuals. Looking at the study overall: Donors consisted of a couple of women and three men between 18 and 49. Donors had three CD4 naive, three CD4 memory, two CD8 naive and one CD8 memory plate apiece. General observations from the study: Generation probabilities of non-shared clonotypes were lower (relative to those shared by all four donors).

The data were produced by immunoSEQ multiplex PCR, yet TCRdb's version contains in-frame clones alone and is incomplete. The sample carries 2 million to 2.5 million clones, 85% to 95% recorded once. V was shortened by 5 bases and J by 7 bases, with 24 bases between the two germline ends. This CDR3 comprises 16 residues. The germline V gene has CDR1 SGHVS and CDR2 FQNEAQ. The origin of this receptor is a man between 18 and 29 years old in good health. Some clones in this sample may be carry-over from other donors' samples. Sequencing was performed on naive CD4+ T cells from PBMCs. The sample's subset: CD45RA+ positively selected. The chain employs TRBV7-8 and TRBJ2-7; D possibly corresponds to TRBD1 (6 bases). The CDR3 DNA reads as TGTGCCAGCAGCCTCCGGGACAAACCGTACGATGCGGAGCAGTACTTC. As protein: CASSLRDKPYDAEQYF.